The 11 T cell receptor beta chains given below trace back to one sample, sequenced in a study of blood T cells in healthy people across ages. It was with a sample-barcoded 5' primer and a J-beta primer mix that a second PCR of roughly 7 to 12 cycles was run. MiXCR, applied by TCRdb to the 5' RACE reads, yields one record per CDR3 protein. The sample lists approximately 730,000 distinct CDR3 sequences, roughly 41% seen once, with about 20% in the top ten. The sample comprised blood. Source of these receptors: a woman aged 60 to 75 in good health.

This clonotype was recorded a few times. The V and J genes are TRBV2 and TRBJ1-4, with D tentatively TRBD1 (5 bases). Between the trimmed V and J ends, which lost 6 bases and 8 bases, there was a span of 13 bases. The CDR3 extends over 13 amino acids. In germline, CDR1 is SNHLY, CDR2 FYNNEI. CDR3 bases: TGTGCCAGCAGCGGTTCAGGGATAGAAAAACTGTTTTTT. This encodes CASSGSGIEKLFF.

The CDR3 region is CASSTGPETQYF. The DNA of the CDR3 is TGTGCCAGCAGTACTGGGCCAGAGACCCAGTACTTC. This chain links TRBV27 with TRBJ2-5; D gene ambiguous. The CDR3 is 12 amino acids. Between the trimmed V and J ends, which lost 5 bases and 4 bases, there was a span of 8 bases. CDR1 is MNHEY and CDR2 is SMNVEV in the germline V gene (reference sequence).

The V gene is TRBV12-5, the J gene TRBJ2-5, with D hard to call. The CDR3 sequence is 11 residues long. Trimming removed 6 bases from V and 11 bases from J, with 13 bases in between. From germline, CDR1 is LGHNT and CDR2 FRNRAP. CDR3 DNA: TGTGCTAGTGGCCTGTTCGATGAGCAGTACTTC. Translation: CASGLFDEQYF.

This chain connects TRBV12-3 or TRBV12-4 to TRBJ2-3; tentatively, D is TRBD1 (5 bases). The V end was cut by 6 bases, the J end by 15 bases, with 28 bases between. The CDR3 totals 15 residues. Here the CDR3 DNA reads TGTGCCAGCAGACTGGCGAGACAGAGCGCAGATATGCAATATTTT. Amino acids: CASRLARQSADMQYF.

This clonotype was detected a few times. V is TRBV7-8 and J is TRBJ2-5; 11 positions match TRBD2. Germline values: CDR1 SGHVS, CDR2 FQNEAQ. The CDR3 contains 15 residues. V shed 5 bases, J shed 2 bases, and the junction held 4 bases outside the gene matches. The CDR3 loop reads CASSRRLAGQETQYF. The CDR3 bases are TGTGCCAGCAGCCGACGACTAGCGGGGCAAGAGACCCAGTACTTC.

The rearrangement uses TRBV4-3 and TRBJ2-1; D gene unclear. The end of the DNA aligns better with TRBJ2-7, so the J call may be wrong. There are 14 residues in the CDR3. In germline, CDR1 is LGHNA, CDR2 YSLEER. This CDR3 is CASSQEAPFYEQYF. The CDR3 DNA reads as TGCGCCAGCAGCCAAGAGGCCCCCTTCTACGAGCAGTACTTC.

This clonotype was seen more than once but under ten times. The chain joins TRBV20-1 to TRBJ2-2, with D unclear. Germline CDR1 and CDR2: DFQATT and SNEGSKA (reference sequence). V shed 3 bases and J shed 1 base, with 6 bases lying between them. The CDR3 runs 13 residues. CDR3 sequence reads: CSASGQNTGELFF. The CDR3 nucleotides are TGCAGTGCTAGCGGGCAGAACACCGGGGAGCTGTTTTTT.

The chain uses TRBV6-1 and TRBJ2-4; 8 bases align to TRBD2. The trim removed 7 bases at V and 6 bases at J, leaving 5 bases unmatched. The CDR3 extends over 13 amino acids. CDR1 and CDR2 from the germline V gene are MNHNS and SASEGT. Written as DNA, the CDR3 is TGTGCCAGCACGGGGGGGCTGGGAAACATTCAGTACTTC. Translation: CASTGGLGNIQYF.

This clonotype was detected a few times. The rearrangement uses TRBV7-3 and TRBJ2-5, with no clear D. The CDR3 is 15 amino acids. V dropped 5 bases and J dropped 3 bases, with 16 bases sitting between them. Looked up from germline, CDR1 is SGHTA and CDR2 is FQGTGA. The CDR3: CASSLRLSREETQYF. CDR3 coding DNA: TGTGCCAGCAGCCTGCGGCTCTCCCGGGAAGAGACCCAGTACTTC.

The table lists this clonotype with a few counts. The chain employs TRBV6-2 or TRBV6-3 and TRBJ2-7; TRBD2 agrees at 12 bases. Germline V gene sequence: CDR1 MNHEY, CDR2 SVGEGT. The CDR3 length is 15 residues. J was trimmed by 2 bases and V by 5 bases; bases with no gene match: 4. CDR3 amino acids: CASSTRTSGTYEQYF. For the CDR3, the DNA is TGTGCCAGCAGTACCCGGACTAGCGGGACCTACGAGCAGTACTTC.

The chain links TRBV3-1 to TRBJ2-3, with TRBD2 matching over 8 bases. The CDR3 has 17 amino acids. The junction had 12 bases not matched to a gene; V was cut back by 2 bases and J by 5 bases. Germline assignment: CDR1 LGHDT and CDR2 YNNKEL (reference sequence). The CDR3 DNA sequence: TGTGCCAGCAGCCAAACGACTAGCGCGAAGGGGGAAGATACGCAGTATTTT. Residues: CASSQTTSAKGEDTQYF.